The present TCR beta chain was sequenced within a study of OX40 agonist ivuxolimab in advanced cancers. CDR1 and CDR2 from the germline V gene are LGHNA and YNFKEQ. The CDR3 covers 16 residues. The V gene end was trimmed by 1 base and the J gene end by 4 bases; junction bases not matched to a gene: 5. The protocol was immunoSEQ multiplex PCR, while the TCRdb copy is restricted to in-frame clones and leaves out a portion. The data hold approximately 55,000 clones, with 75% to 90% observed a single time. This TCR was recovered from an adult with an advanced solid tumor such as melanoma, head and neck, liver or kidney cancer. The sample here was CD4+ or CD8+ T cells sorted from blood, taken in a trial of the OX40 agonist ivuxolimab. The rearrangement links TRBV4-2 to TRBJ2-1; 9 bases match TRBD2. CDR3 sequence: CASSQGTSDLYNEQFF. CDR3 DNA sequence: TGTGCCAGCAGCCAAGGGACTAGCGATTTATACAATGAGCAGTTCTTC.